The sequence of this T cell receptor beta chain was determined in a study of STAT5B mutations in CD4+ large granular lymphocyte leukemia. Overall study: Among healthy donors, a particular HLA allele went with more CDR3 'QG' motifs.

Only a few counts were recorded for this clone. The antigen is unknown. Study results and caveats: Patient CD4-sorted repertoires stayed more clonal than healthy ones after leukemic-clone removal. Main leukemic clonotypes were patient-specific, but roughly 25% appeared at low frequency elsewhere. 8/27 top patient clones versus 2/35 control clones were TRBV06-family.

TCRdb's table, derived via immunoSEQ multiplex PCR, lists solely in-frame clones and lacks some. Found here are 25,000 to 35,000 clones, approximately 76% of them singletons; the top ten hold roughly 0.43%. Germline trimming cut 4 bases from V and 2 bases from J; bases unmatched to any gene: 8. Germline loops: CDR1 MNHEY, CDR2 SMNVEV (reference sequence). The CDR3 spans 15 residues. Sequenced: CD4+ T cells from blood buffy coats. The source of this sequence is a human donor in good health. The rearrangement joins TRBV27 to TRBJ2-7, with TRBD1 matching over 7 bases. CDR3 in amino acids: CASSSRNRGPYEQYF. The CDR3 coding sequence is TGTGCCAGCAGTTCCCGCAACAGGGGCCCCTACGAGCAGTACTTC.